This entry lists 25 T cell receptor beta chains sequenced from one sample in a study of regulatory T cells in long-lasting Graves disease. TCR beta libraries were built with iRepertoire HTBI primers and Arm-PCR of CDR3 regions. TCRdb fed the multiplex PCR reads into MiXCR, producing one record per CDR3 protein. Of hundreds of thousands of distinct CDR3 sequences listed, roughly a sixth were seen once; the top ten hold roughly 30%. Time point given: newly diagnosed GD, antithyroid drugs for less than 3 months. There was RNA extracted from PBMCs, and the TCR library was made from it. A further study also used this sample, focusing on T cells in Graves' hyperthyroidism and ophthalmopathy.

The specimen comprised peripheral blood mononuclear cells (PBMCs), sampled at new diagnosis, from a patient treated with antithyroid drugs. The source of these receptors is a man in his forties with Graves disease.

About this clonotype itself: A read error may account for a junction end that differs from germline. V gene TRBV28 combines with J gene TRBJ2-1; 9 nucleotides line up with TRBD2. Germline assignment: CDR1 MDHEN and CDR2 SYDVKM. The CDR3 extends over 17 amino acids. CDR3 DNA: TGTGCCAACAGTTTGGGGCGGGGGGGACTTATGTACAATGAGCAGTTCTTC. It codes for CANSLGRGGLMYNEQFF.

On this clonotype itself: An end of the junction differs from the germline gene, which may be a read error. The chain combines TRBV28 with TRBJ1-5; TRBD1 matches at 9 bases. The CDR3 is made up of 15 amino acids. Per the germline V gene, CDR1 is MDHEN and CDR2 is SYDVKM. In DNA, the CDR3 is TGCGCCAGCAGCCAACCCGGGACAGGGAAACAGCCCCAGCATTTT. Its protein product is CASSQPGTGKQPQHF.

The chain combines TRBV2 with TRBJ1-2, with 7 nucleotides matching TRBD1. CDR1 SNHLY and CDR2 FYNNEI come from the germline V gene. V lost 2 bases to trimming and J lost 8 bases; unmatched junction nucleotides: 8. This CDR3 has 14 residues. The CDR3 loop is CASSETRTGDGYTF. The CDR3 coding sequence is TGTGCCAGCAGTGAAACCCGAACAGGGGACGGCTACACCTTC.

This clonotype was counted ten times or more. This chain joins TRBV24-1 and TRBJ2-5; maybe TRBD1 (6 bases). The CDR3 has 15 residues. The ends were cut back, 5 bases at V and 6 bases at J, with 18 bases in the middle. The germline V gene encodes CDR1 KGHDR and CDR2 SFDVKD. The CDR3, as DNA: TGTGCCACCAGTGCTCCCGACGAGGGGGACAAGACCCAGTACTTC. Translating gives CATSAPDEGDKTQYF.

The genes are TRBV11-2 and TRBJ2-1, with D tentatively TRBD2 (6 bases). Trimming took off 1 base at V and 10 bases at J, with 14 bases between the two ends. The CDR3 totals 14 residues. Germline V gene data show CDR1 as SGHAT and CDR2 as FQNNGV. The chain's CDR3 is CASSLGGGVWEQFF. The CDR3, as DNA: TGTGCCAGCAGCTTAGGGGGCGGGGTTTGGGAGCAGTTCTTC. Variable domain in full (rest from reference TRBV11-2 and TRBJ2-1): EAGVAQSPRYKIIEKRQSVAFWCNPISGHATLYWYQQILGQGPKLLIQFQNNGVVDDSQLPKDRFSAERLKGVDSTLKIQPAKLEDSAVYLCASSLGGGVWEQFFGPGTRLTVL.

This clonotype was picked up many times. The rearrangement uses TRBV6-2 or TRBV6-3 and TRBJ2-3; the D is unclear. V shed 5 bases and J shed 5 bases, with 8 bases lying between them. The germline V gene encodes CDR1 MNHEY and CDR2 SVGEGT. This CDR3 is 12 amino acids long. The CDR3 is CASSDGLDTQYF. CDR3 nucleotides: TGTGCCAGCAGTGACGGGTTAGATACGCAGTATTTT.

Only a few counts were recorded for this clonotype. For the CDR3, the DNA is TGTGCCAGTAGTACACGGTGGACTGAAGCTTTCTTT. Protein product: CASSTRWTEAFF. The chain employs TRBV19 and TRBJ1-1; D unclear. Germline-derived CDR1 and CDR2 are LNHDA and SQIVND (reference sequence). V shed 4 bases and J shed 5 bases, with 8 bases lying between them. This CDR3 spans 12 amino acids.

This clonotype was detected many times. This chain links TRBV3-1 with TRBJ1-1; no clear D. There are 12 residues in the CDR3. Germline CDR1 is LGHDT and CDR2 is YNNKEL (reference sequence). Trimming cost V 5 bases and J 8 bases, with 12 bases left between them. CDR3 nucleotides: TGTGCCAGCAGCTTCCTTCTCGGAGAAGCTTTCTTT. Its translation: CASSFLLGEAFF.

This clonotype was seen repeatedly, ten times or more. J is TRBJ2-7 and V is TRBV7-4; 7 bases are shared with TRBD1. V shed 6 bases, J shed 0 bases, and the junction held 14 bases outside the gene matches. This CDR3 comprises 17 residues. Germline V CDR1 and CDR2: SGHVT, SQSDAQ. The CDR3 region is CASSSFPGQTTSYEQYF. CDR3 nucleotide sequence: TGTGCCAGCAGTTCTTTTCCGGGACAGACGACCTCCTACGAGCAGTACTTC.

This clonotype occurred a few times. The chain recombines TRBV19 with TRBJ2-1; the D gene is possibly TRBD2 (7 bases). V was clipped by 3 bases and J by 4 bases, with 13 bases between them. The CDR3 runs 15 residues. Germline CDR1 reads LNHDA; CDR2 reads SQIVND (reference sequence). The CDR3 nucleotides read TGTGCCAGTAGTATGGGCGGGGGCGGGTACAATGAGCAGTTCTTC. It yields the protein CASSMGGGGYNEQFF. The whole variable domain, filled in from reference TRBV19 and TRBJ2-1, reads DGGITQSPKYLFRKEGQNVTLSCEQNLNHDAMYWYRQDPGQGLRLIYYSQIVNDFQKGDIAEGYSVSREKKESFPLTVTSAQKNPTAFYLCASSMGGGGYNEQFFGPGTRLTVL.

This clonotype was counted between two and nine times. The V call is TRBV11-2, the J call TRBJ2-2, with D perhaps matching TRBD1 (6 bases). CDR3 length: 17 amino acids. V was clipped by 1 base and J by 3 bases, with 15 bases between them. The V gene's germline CDR1 is SGHAT and CDR2 FQNNGV. The CDR3 is CASSLGVQGGYTGELFF. The CDR3 DNA sequence: TGTGCCAGCAGCTTAGGGGTCCAAGGGGGATACACCGGGGAGCTGTTTTTT.

CDR3 loop: CASRPGQVSEAFF. The DNA for the CDR3 is TGTGCCAGTAGGCCGGGACAGGTCTCTGAAGCTTTCTTT. The genes are TRBV19 and TRBJ1-1, with TRBD1 matching 8 bases. This CDR3 comprises 13 residues. The V gene's germline CDR1 is LNHDA and CDR2 SQIVND (reference sequence). With 6 bases clipped from V and 6 bases from J, the junction kept 6 bases outside the gene matches.

This clonotype was found many times. The chain is built from TRBV6-1 and TRBJ2-3; TRBD2 aligns across 9 bases. V trimming: 5 bases; J trimming: 8 bases; junction bases outside the gene matches: 5. This CDR3 is built from 13 residues. The germline gives CDR1 MNHNS, CDR2 SASEGT. The CDR3 DNA reads as TGTGCCAGCAGTCCACTAGCGGGCGGTACGCAGTATTTT. This encodes CASSPLAGGTQYF.

V is TRBV7-2 and J is TRBJ2-7; 9 nucleotides align to TRBD1. Germline loops: CDR1 SGHTA, CDR2 FQGNSA. The V and J ends lost 5 bases and 0 bases, in that order; junction bases with no gene match: 5. The CDR3 runs to 15 residues. The CDR3 loop reads CASSLRQGGSYEQYF. The CDR3 coding sequence is TGTGCCAGCAGCCTAAGACAGGGGGGCTCCTACGAGCAGTACTTC.

The V call is TRBV28, the J call TRBJ2-1; D may be TRBD2 (7 bases). The CDR3 is 15 residues long. The germline gives CDR1 MDHEN, CDR2 SYDVKM. The V and J ends lost 6 bases and 7 bases respectively, with 19 bases between them. Here the CDR3 DNA reads TGTGCCAGCAGCTTGGGGGGGCTCCGGGTGAATGAGCAGTTCTTC. It is translated as CASSLGGLRVNEQFF.

This clonotype was recorded at least ten times. The J gene is TRBJ2-5, the V gene TRBV3-1, with 7 bases lining up with TRBD2. This CDR3 is built from 15 residues. V lost 6 bases, J lost 5 bases, and 12 bases stayed unmatched. Germline V lookup: CDR1 LGHDT, CDR2 YNNKEL (reference sequence). Written as DNA, the CDR3 is TGTGCCAGCAGTAGCTCCCCGGGGGGAGCTGAGACCCAGTACTTC. It yields the protein CASSSSPGGAETQYF.

This clonotype was seen repeatedly, ten times or more. This chain joins TRBV4-2 and TRBJ2-3; D may correspond to TRBD1 or TRBD2 (6 bases each). CDR3 length: 16 amino acids. Trimming cost V 0 bases and J 2 bases, with 12 bases left between them. CDR1 is LGHNA, CDR2 YNFKEQ, per germline. The CDR3 reads CASSQDARGATDTQYF. The CDR3 DNA sequence: TGTGCCAGCAGCCAAGATGCGAGGGGGGCCACAGATACGCAGTATTTT.

This clonotype was seen ten or more times. This chain joins TRBV2 and TRBJ2-7, with a tentative D call TRBD2 (5 bases). V was shortened by 4 bases and J by 3 bases, with 13 bases between the two germline ends. CDR3 size: 14 residues. Germline CDR1 and CDR2: SNHLY and FYNNEI. The CDR3 here is CASSVGVPNYEQYF. In DNA form, the CDR3 reads TGTGCCAGCAGTGTCGGGGTTCCTAACTACGAGCAGTACTTC.

Many counts were recorded for this clonotype. V usage is TRBV12-5 and J usage is TRBJ2-7; D is ambiguous. CDR3 length: 13 amino acids. V was clipped by 1 base and J by 4 bases, with 8 bases between them. Germline V gives CDR1 LGHNT, CDR2 FRNRAP. The CDR3: CASGLGRAYEQYF. In DNA, the CDR3 is TGTGCTAGTGGTTTGGGACGAGCGTACGAGCAGTACTTC.

There are many counts of this clonotype. V is TRBV5-1 and J is TRBJ2-7; 10 positions agree with TRBD1. Germline V gene sequence: CDR1 SGHRS, CDR2 YFSETQ. The CDR3 length is 15 residues. Unmatched junction bases numbered 7, after V lost 5 bases and J lost 2 bases. CDR3 coding DNA: TGCGCCAGCAGAAAATCCGGGACAGGGGCCTACGAGCAGTACTTC. It codes for CASRKSGTGAYEQYF.

This clonotype was seen repeatedly, ten times or more. The V call is TRBV5-1, the J call TRBJ2-3, with D hard to call. V lost 0 bases and J 2 bases, leaving 10 bases between the germline ends. Germline CDR1 and CDR2: SGHRS and YFSETQ. This CDR3 contains 15 residues. The CDR3 bases are TGCGCCAGCAGCTTGGTGGGCGCACACACAGATACGCAGTATTTT. It is translated as CASSLVGAHTDTQYF.

This clonotype came up many times. The chain has TRBV18 and TRBJ2-3, with D tentatively TRBD1 or TRBD2 (5 bases each). V shed 0 bases and J shed 0 bases, with 10 bases lying between them. The CDR3 is made up of 16 amino acids. Germline V CDR1 and CDR2: KGHSH, LQKENI. CDR3 in amino acids: CASSPPQGPSTDTQYF. In DNA form, the CDR3 reads TGTGCCAGCTCACCACCCCAGGGACCTAGCACAGATACGCAGTATTTT.

This clonotype was counted many times. V usage is TRBV30 and J usage is TRBJ2-5; D remains ambiguous. Between the trimmed V and J ends, which lost 0 bases and 1 base, there was a span of 6 bases. The CDR3 has 13 residues. Looked up from germline, CDR1 is GTSNPN and CDR2 is SVGIG (reference sequence). The CDR3 here is CAWSVLIQETQYF. The CDR3 region has the DNA TGTGCCTGGAGTGTATTAATCCAAGAGACCCAGTACTTC.

The rearrangement uses TRBV29-1 and TRBJ1-1; 9 nucleotides agree with TRBD1. The CDR3 runs 13 residues. Germline V CDR1 and CDR2: SQVTM, ANQGSEA. The V gene end was trimmed by 5 bases and the J gene end by 7 bases; junction bases not matched to a gene: 8. CDR3 protein: CSVFAQTGGEAFF. Here the CDR3 DNA reads TGCAGCGTTTTTGCCCAGACAGGGGGTGAAGCTTTCTTT.

This clonotype has a count of ten or more. The chain uses TRBV12-3 or TRBV12-4 and TRBJ2-7, with 8 positions matching TRBD2. V was pared by 6 bases and J by 4 bases, with 8 bases of the junction left unmatched. The CDR3 contains 14 residues. CDR3 nucleotide sequence: TGTGCCAGCAGCAAAGCGGGGGTCAGTTACGAGCAGTACTTC. This sequence encodes CASSKAGVSYEQYF.